The 14 T cell receptor beta chains below all came from one sample that was sequenced in a study of beta chain features in type 1 diabetes. TCRB transcripts that were expressed got sequenced, as all of the isolated RNA had been reverse transcribed. Data came from immunoSEQ multiplex PCR; TCRdb stores just in-frame clones and leaves some out. The sample consists of some 500,000 clones, roughly 10% of them appearing once. Sequenced: naive CD4+ T cells from blood. These receptors were collected from a woman between 18 and 29 years old in good health.

The chain joins TRBV9 to TRBJ2-3; 7 bases are shared with TRBD1. Trimming removed 5 bases from V and 3 bases from J; junction bases left unmatched: 9. This CDR3 comprises 15 residues. Germline V gene data show CDR1 as SGDLS and CDR2 as YYNGEE. The CDR3, as DNA: TGTGCCAGCAGTCCGGGACAGCCACAAACAGATACGCAGTATTTT. Its protein product is CASSPGQPQTDTQYF.

This clone has more than one count but fewer than ten. Within the sample, other DNA sequences also encode this same CDR3. This chain connects TRBV7-9 to TRBJ1-3; D unclear. This CDR3 is 12 amino acids long. Germline CDR1 and CDR2: SEHNR and FQNEAQ (reference sequence). Trimming pared 6 bases from V and 4 bases from J, leaving 7 bases between. This CDR3 is CASSNSGNTIYF. CDR3 sequence (DNA): TGTGCCAGCAGTAACTCAGGAAACACCATATATTTT.

This clone showed up just a few times. The chain is built from TRBV29-1 and TRBJ2-2, with D perhaps TRBD2 (6 bases). With 4 bases removed from V and 4 bases from J, the gap between germline ends came to 10 bases. Germline-derived CDR1 and CDR2 are SQVTM and ANQGSEA. This CDR3 is 13 amino acids long. The CDR3 DNA sequence: TGCAGCGTTGTGTGGAGGGCCACCGGGGAGCTGTTTTTT. Encoded protein: CSVVWRATGELFF.

The rearrangement uses TRBV7-2 and TRBJ1-3, with D unresolved. Trimming left V 3 bases short and J 4 bases short, with 10 bases between. Germline CDR1 and CDR2: SGHTA and FQGNSA. This CDR3 has 14 amino acids. The CDR3: CASSFLPQGNTIYF. The CDR3 region has the DNA TGTGCCAGCAGCTTCCTTCCCCAGGGAAACACCATATATTTT.

This clone was counted a few times. The chain joins TRBV18 to TRBJ2-3; 7 positions match TRBD1. The germline V gene has CDR1 KGHSH and CDR2 LQKENI. The CDR3 is made up of 15 amino acids. The J segment lost 4 bases and the V segment lost 2 bases, leaving 6 bases of the junction unmatched. CDR3 in amino acids: CASSPTRDSADTQYF. Written as DNA, the CDR3 is TGTGCCAGCTCACCAACCCGGGACAGTGCAGATACGCAGTATTTT.

The chain combines TRBV27 with TRBJ1-4; 7 bases align to TRBD1. J lost 4 bases, V lost 7 bases, and 12 bases had no gene match. The CDR3 is 16 residues long. Germline CDR1 reads MNHEY; CDR2 reads SMNVEV (reference sequence). The CDR3 sequence: CASKSRQGGGNEKLFF. Here the CDR3 DNA reads TGTGCCAGCAAGAGCCGACAGGGAGGAGGTAATGAAAAACTGTTTTTT.

This clone was detected only a few times. The chain employs TRBV7-9 and TRBJ2-7, with D tentatively TRBD1 (7 bases). CDR1 and CDR2 from the germline V gene are SEHNR and FQNEAQ (reference sequence). The V and J ends lost 7 bases and 5 bases respectively, with 18 bases between them. The CDR3 loop spans 14 amino acids. The CDR3 sequence: CASTHRGLLDEQYF. In DNA form, the CDR3 reads TGTGCCAGCACCCACAGGGGACTTCTCGACGAGCAGTACTTC.

This clone has a handful of counts. The gene calls are TRBV7-9 and TRBJ1-1, with TRBD1 matching 8 bases. The CDR3 extends over 14 amino acids. The junction had 11 bases not matched to a gene; V was cut back by 5 bases and J by 9 bases. CDR1 is SEHNR and CDR2 is FQNEAQ in the germline V gene (reference sequence). Here the CDR3 DNA reads TGTGCCAGCAGCCCAGGGACAGGTGGATTTAAAGCTTTCTTT. Translating it yields CASSPGTGGFKAFF.

This clone has just a few counts. This chain joins TRBV5-4 and TRBJ2-1; 9 bases line up with TRBD1. The V and J ends lost 4 bases and 2 bases, in that order; junction bases with no gene match: 4. This CDR3 is 15 amino acids long. Germline values: CDR1 SGHNT, CDR2 YYREEE (reference sequence). Here the CDR3 reads CASSPGTGPYNEQFF. The CDR3 region has the DNA TGTGCCAGCAGCCCCGGGACAGGGCCCTACAATGAGCAGTTCTTC.

This clone was recorded a few times. The chain links TRBV7-9 to TRBJ1-1; D is possibly TRBD1 (5 bases). CDR1 and CDR2 (germline): SEHNR, FQNEAQ (reference sequence). The V gene lost 3 bases and the J gene lost 1 base, with 12 bases spanning the gap. This CDR3 is built from 15 residues. In DNA, the CDR3 is TGTGCCAGCAGCTTTAGACAGTCGGAGAACACTGAAGCTTTCTTT. Translated, it gives CASSFRQSENTEAFF.

This clone was counted a few times. The chain combines TRBV5-6 with TRBJ2-3; D is possibly TRBD2 (5 bases). Germline CDR1 and CDR2: SGHDT and YYEEEE. The CDR3 covers 16 residues. V was shortened by 2 bases and J by 2 bases, with 15 bases between the two germline ends. CDR3 protein: CASSFGVQISTDTQYF. DNA of the CDR3: TGTGCCAGCAGCTTCGGGGTGCAAATCTCCACAGATACGCAGTATTTT.

This rearrangement joins TRBV30 to TRBJ2-3; 14 bases agree with TRBD2. CDR3 length: 16 residues. The germline CDR1 and CDR2 sequences are GTSNPN and SVGIG (reference sequence). Unmatched junction bases numbered 9, after V lost 5 bases and J lost 5 bases. Here the CDR3 reads CAWGLAGGRRGDTQYF. The CDR3 DNA follows: TGTGCCTGGGGACTAGCGGGAGGCCGACGGGGAGATACGCAGTATTTT.

The rearrangement uses TRBV2 and TRBJ2-7; either TRBD1 or TRBD2 may supply D (5 bases each). The CDR3 length is 12 residues. V was trimmed by 11 bases and J by 3 bases, leaving 14 bases between them. Germline CDR1 is SNHLY and CDR2 is FYNNEI. CDR3 residues: CAGNRDGYEQYF. CDR3 nucleotide sequence: TGTGCCGGCAACCGGGACGGCTACGAGCAGTACTTC.

This clone was detected a few times. The V call is TRBV5-4, the J call TRBJ2-4; 8 bases are shared with TRBD1. This CDR3 is built from 14 residues. CDR1 and CDR2 from the germline V gene are SGHNT and YYREEE (reference sequence). J gave up 7 bases and V 0 bases, and 3 bases lay outside the gene matches. CDR3 bases: TGTGCCAGCAGCTTGGGGACAGGGATGAACATTCAGTACTTC. This encodes CASSLGTGMNIQYF.